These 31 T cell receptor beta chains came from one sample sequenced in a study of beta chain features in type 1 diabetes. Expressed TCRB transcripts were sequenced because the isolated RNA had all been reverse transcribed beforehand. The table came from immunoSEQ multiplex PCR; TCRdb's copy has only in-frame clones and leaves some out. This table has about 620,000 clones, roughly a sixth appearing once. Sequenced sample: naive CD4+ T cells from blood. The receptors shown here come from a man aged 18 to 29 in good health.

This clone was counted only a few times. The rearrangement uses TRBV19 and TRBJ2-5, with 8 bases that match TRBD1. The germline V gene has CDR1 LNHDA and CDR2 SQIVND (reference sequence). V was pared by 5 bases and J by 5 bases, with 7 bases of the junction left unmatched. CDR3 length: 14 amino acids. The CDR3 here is CASSAPDRGETQYF. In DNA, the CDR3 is TGTGCCAGTAGTGCCCCCGACAGGGGCGAGACCCAGTACTTC.

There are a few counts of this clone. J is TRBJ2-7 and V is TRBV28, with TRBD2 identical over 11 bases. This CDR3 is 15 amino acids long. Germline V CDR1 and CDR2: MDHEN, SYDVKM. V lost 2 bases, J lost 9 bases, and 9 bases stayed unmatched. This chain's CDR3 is CASSLGLAGGWRQYF. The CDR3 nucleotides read TGTGCCAGCAGTTTAGGTCTAGCGGGAGGATGGCGGCAGTACTTC.

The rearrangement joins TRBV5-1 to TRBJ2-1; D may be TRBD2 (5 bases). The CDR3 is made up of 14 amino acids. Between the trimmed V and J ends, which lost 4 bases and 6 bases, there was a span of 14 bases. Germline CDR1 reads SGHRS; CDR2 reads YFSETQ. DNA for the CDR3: TGCGCCAGCAGCCTGGACTCGTTAGCCAATGAGCAGTTCTTC. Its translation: CASSLDSLANEQFF.

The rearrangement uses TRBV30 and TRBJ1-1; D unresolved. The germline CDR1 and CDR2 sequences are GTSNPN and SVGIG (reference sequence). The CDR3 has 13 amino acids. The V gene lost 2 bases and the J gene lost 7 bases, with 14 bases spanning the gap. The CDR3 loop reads CAWSPRGGHEAFF. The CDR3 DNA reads TGTGCCTGGAGTCCCCGGGGAGGGCATGAAGCTTTCTTT.

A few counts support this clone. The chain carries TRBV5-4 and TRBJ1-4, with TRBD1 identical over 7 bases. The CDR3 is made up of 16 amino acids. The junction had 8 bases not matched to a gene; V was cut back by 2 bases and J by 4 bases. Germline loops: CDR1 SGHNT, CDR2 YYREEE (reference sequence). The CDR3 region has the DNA TGTGCCAGCAGCTTTTCGAAACAGGGGAATAATGAAAAACTGTTTTTT. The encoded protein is CASSFSKQGNNEKLFF.

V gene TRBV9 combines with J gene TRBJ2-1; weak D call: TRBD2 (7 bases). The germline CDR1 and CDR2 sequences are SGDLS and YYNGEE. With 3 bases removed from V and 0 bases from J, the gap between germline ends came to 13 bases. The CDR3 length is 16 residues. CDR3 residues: CASSGGGGGSYNEQFF. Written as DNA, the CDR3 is TGTGCCAGCAGCGGCGGGGGAGGGGGCTCCTACAATGAGCAGTTCTTC. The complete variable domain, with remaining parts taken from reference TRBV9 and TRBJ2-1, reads DSGVTQTPKHLITATGQRVTLRCSPRSGDLSVYWYQQSLDQGLQFLIQYYNGEERAKGNILERFSAQQFPDLHSELNLSSLELGDSALYFCASSGGGGGSYNEQFFGPGTRLTVL.

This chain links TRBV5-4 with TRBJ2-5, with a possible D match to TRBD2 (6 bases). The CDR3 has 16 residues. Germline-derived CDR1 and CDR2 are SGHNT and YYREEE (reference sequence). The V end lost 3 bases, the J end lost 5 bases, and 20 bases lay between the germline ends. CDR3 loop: CASSSLGGAGLETQYF. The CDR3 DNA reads TGTGCCAGCAGCTCCCTCGGCGGGGCCGGGCTGGAGACCCAGTACTTC.

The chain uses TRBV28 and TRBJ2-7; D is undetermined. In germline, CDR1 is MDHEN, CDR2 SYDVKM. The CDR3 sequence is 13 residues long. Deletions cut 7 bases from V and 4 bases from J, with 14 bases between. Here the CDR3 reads CASTPKPDYEQYF. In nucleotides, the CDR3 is TGTGCCAGCACTCCAAAGCCCGATTACGAGCAGTACTTC.

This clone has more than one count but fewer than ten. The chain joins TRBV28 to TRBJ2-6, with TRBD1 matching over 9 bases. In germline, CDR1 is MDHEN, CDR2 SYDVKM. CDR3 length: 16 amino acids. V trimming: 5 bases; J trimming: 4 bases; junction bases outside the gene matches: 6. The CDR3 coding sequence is TGTGCCAGCAGTCCCCGCGGGACAGGGGGGGCCAACGTCCTGACTTTC. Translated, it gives CASSPRGTGGANVLTF.

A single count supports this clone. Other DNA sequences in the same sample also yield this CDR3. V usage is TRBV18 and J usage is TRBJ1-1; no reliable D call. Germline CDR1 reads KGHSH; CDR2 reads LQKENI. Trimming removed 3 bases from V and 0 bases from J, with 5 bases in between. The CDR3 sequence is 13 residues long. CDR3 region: CASSPTLNTEAFF. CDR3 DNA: TGTGCCAGCTCACCTACATTGAACACTGAAGCTTTCTTT.

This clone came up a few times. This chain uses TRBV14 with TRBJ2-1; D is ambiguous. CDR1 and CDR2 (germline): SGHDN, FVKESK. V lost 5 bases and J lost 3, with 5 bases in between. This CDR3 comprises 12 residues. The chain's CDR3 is CASSKNYNEQFF. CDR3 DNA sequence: TGTGCCAGCAGCAAGAACTACAATGAGCAGTTCTTC.

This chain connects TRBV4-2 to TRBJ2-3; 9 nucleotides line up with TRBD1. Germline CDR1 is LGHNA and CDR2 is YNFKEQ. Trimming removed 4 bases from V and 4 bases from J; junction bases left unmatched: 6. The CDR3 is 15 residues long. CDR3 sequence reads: CASSRGTGSADTQYF. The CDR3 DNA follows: TGTGCCAGCAGCCGCGGGACAGGGAGTGCAGATACGCAGTATTTT.

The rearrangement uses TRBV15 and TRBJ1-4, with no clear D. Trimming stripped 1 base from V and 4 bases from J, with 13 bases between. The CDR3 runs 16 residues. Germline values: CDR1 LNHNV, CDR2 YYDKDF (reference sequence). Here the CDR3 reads CATSRGTGRDNEKLFF. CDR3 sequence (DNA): TGTGCCACCAGCAGAGGAACTGGACGGGATAATGAAAAACTGTTTTTT.

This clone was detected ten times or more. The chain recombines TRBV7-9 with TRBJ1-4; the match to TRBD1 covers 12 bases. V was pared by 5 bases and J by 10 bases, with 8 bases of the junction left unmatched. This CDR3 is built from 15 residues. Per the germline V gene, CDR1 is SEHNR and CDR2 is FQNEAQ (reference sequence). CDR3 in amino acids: CASSTPGQGAGKLFF. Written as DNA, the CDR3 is TGTGCCAGCAGCACCCCGGGACAGGGGGCAGGAAAACTGTTTTTT.

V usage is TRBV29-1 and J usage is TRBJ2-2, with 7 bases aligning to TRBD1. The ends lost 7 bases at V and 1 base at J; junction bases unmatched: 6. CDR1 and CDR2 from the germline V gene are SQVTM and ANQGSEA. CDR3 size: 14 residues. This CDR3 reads CSARTGGNTGELFF. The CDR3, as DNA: TGCAGCGCGAGGACAGGCGGGAACACCGGGGAGCTGTTTTTT.

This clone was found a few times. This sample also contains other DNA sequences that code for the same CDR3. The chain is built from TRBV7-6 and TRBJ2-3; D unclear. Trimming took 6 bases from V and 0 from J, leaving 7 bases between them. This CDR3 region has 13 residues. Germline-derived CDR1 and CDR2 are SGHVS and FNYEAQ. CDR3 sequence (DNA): TGTGCCAGCAGGCGTGCTAGCACAGATACGCAGTATTTT. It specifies CASRRASTDTQYF.

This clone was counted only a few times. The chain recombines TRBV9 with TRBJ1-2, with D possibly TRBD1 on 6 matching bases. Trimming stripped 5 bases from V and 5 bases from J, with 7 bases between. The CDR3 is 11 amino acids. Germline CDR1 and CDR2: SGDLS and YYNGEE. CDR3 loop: CASSGQYGYTF. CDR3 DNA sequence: TGTGCCAGCAGTGGACAGTATGGCTACACCTTC.

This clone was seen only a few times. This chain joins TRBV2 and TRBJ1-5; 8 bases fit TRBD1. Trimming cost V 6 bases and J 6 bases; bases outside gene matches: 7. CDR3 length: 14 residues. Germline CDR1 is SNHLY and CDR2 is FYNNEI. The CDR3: CASRRQGNTQPQHF. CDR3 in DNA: TGTGCCAGCAGGCGACAGGGGAACACTCAGCCCCAGCATTTT.

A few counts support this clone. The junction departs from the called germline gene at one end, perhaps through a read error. The CDR3 coding sequence is TGTGCCAGCAGTCTCCGGGACCTATTGTCCTCCGAGCAGTACTTC. Amino acids: CASSLRDLLSSEQYF. The chain links TRBV7-2 to TRBJ2-7, with D perhaps matching TRBD1 or TRBD2 (5 bases each). The length of the CDR3 is 15 residues. CDR1 and CDR2 (germline): SGHTA, FQGNSA.

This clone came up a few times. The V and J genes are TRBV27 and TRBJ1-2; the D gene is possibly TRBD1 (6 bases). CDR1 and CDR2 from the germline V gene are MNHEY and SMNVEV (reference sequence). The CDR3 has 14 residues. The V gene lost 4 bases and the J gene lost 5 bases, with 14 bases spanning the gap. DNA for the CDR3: TGTGCCAGCAGTTCGAAACAGGGCGGGTATGGCTACACCTTC. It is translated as CASSSKQGGYGYTF.

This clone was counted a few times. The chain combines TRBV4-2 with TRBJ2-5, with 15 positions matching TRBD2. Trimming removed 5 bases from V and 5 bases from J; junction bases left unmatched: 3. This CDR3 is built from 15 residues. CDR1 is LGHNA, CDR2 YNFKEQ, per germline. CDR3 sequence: CASSVGTSGRETQYF. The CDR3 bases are TGTGCCAGCAGCGTTGGGACTAGCGGGAGGGAGACCCAGTACTTC.

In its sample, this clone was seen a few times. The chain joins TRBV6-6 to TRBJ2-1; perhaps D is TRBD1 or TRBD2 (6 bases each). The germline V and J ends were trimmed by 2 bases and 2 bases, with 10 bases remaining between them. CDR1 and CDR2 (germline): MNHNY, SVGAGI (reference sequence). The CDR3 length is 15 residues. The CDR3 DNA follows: TGTGCCAGCAGTTACCGGCGGGACACCTACAATGAGCAGTTCTTC. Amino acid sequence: CASSYRRDTYNEQFF.

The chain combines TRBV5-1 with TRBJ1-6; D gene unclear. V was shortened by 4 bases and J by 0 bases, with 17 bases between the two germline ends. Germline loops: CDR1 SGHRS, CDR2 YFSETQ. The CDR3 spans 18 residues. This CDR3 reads CASSINGVSSSYNSPLHF. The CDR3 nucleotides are TGCGCCAGCAGCATCAACGGGGTTTCGAGCTCCTATAATTCACCCCTCCACTTT. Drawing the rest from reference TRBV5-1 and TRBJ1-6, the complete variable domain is KAGVTQTPRYLIKTRGQQVTLSCSPISGHRSVSWYQQTPGQGLQFLFEYFSETQRNKGNFPGRFSGRQFSNSRSEMNVSTLELGDSALYLCASSINGVSSSYNSPLHFGNGTRLTVT.

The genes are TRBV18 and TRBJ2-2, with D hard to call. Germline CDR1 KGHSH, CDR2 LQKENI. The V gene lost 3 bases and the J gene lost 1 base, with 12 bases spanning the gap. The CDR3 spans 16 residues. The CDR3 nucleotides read TGTGCCAGCTCACCCGGATTATCAGTGAACACCGGGGAGCTGTTTTTT. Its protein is CASSPGLSVNTGELFF. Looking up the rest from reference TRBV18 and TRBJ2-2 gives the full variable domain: NAGVMQNPRHLVRRRGQEARLRCSPMKGHSHVYWYRQLPEEGLKFMVYLQKENIIDESGMPKERFSAEFPKEGPSILRIQQVVRGDSAAYFCASSPGLSVNTGELFFGEGSRLTVL.

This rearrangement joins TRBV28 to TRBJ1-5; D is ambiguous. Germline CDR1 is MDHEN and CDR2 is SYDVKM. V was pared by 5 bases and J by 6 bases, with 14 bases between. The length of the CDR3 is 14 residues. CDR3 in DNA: TGTGCCAGCAGTCAGTCTACGACTGCTCAGCCCCAGCATTTT. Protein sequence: CASSQSTTAQPQHF. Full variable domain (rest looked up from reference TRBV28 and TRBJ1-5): DVKVTQSSRYLVKRTGEKVFLECVQDMDHENMFWYRQDPGLGLRLIYFSYDVKMKEKGDIPEGYSVSREKKERFSLILESASTNQTSMYLCASSQSTTAQPQHFGDGTRLSIL.

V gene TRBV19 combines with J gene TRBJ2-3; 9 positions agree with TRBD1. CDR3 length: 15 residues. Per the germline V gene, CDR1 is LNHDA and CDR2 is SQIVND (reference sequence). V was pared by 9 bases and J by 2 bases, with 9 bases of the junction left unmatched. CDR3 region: CASNPGQGYTDTQYF. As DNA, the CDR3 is TGTGCCAGCAACCCGGGACAGGGATACACAGATACGCAGTATTTT. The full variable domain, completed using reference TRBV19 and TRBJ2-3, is DGGITQSPKYLFRKEGQNVTLSCEQNLNHDAMYWYRQDPGQGLRLIYYSQIVNDFQKGDIAEGYSVSREKKESFPLTVTSAQKNPTAFYLCASNPGQGYTDTQYFGPGTRLTVL.

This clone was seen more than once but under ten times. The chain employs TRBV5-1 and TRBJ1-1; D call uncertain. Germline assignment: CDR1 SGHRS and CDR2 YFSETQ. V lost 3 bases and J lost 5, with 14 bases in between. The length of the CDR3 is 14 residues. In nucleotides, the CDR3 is TGCGCCAGCAGCTCAGATCCTTCTAGTACTGAAGCTTTCTTT. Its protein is CASSSDPSSTEAFF.

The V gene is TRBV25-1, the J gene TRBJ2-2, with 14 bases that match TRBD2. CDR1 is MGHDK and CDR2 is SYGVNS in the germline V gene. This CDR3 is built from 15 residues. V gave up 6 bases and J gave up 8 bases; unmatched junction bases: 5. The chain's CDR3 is CASRGLAGVAGELFF. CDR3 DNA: TGTGCCAGCAGGGGACTAGCGGGAGTAGCGGGGGAGCTGTTTTTT.

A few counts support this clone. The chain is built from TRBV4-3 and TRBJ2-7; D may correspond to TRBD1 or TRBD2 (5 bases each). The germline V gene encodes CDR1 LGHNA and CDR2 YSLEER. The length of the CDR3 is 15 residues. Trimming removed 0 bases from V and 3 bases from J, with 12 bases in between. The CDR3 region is CASSQDPRGDYEQYF. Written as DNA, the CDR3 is TGCGCCAGCAGCCAAGACCCCCGAGGGGACTACGAGCAGTACTTC.

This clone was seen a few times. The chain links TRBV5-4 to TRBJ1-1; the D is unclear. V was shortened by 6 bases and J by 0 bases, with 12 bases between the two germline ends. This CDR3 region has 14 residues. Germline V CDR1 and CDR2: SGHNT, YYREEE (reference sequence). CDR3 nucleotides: TGTGCCAGCAAGGCTTCATCCATGAACACTGAAGCTTTCTTT. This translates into CASKASSMNTEAFF.

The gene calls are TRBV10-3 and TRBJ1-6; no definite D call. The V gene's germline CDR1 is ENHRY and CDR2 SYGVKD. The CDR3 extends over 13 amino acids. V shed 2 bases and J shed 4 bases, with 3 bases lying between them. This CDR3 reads CAISEKYNSPLHF. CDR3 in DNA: TGTGCCATCAGTGAGAAGTATAATTCACCCCTCCACTTT.